This T cell receptor (beta chain) was captured in a study of blood T cell repertoires in COVID-19. In the study overall: COVID-19 samples from acute and convalescent phases originated in the United States, Italy and Spain. In each case, the material was cDNA or gDNA derived from T cells, B-cell-depleted T cells, or PBMCs.

Per the original methods: Amplification of reference gene primers provided the estimated nucleated cell counts. Sequenced by immunoSEQ multiplex PCR; TCRdb stores in-frame clones only, minus some. From that table come the V and J calls and clone size; the DNA was used to work out D and trimming. The sample lists roughly 290,000 clones, around 87% occurring once. From germline, CDR1 is SGHDT and CDR2 YYEEEE. The V and J ends lost 2 bases and 4 bases respectively, with 19 bases between them. CDR3 length equals 17 residues. The chain employs TRBV5-6 and TRBJ1-5; D ambiguous. The sample was peripheral blood. The TCR sequence derives from a woman aged 45-65 years who had recovered from COVID-19. The CDR3 region has the DNA TGTGCCAGCAGCTTCTCGGGGAACGTTCTTCGGAATCAGCCCCAGCATTTT. It translates to CASSFSGNVLRNQPQHF.